These T cell receptor beta chains were read from a single sample in a study of cytomegalovirus exposure and HLA in healthy donors. Clones were read by immunoSEQ multiplex PCR, and TCRdb kept only the in-frame ones, dropping some. The table includes 120,000 or so clones, 85% to 90% detected once. Sequencing used PBMCs. The receptors originated from a woman younger than 30 in good health and CMV-seronegative. CDR3s include the opening cysteine and the closing phenylalanine or tryptophan. D genes are given only for firm matches. Only some rows state a clone size, as once, few, many or a class for expanded clones.

size	V	J	D	DNA	CDR3
-	TRBV6-5	TRBJ2-7	-	TGTGCCAGCAGTTACGACACCTACGAGCAGTACTTC	CASSYDTYEQYF
once	TRBV6-1	TRBJ2-5	-	TGTGCCAGCAGTGAAGGACTAGTAAAAGAGACCCAGTACTTC	CASSEGLVKETQYF
-	TRBV5-6	TRBJ1-5	-	TGTGCCAGCAGCACGGAGCAGGGAGGACAGCCCCAGCATTTT	CASSTEQGGQPQHF
-	TRBV5-4	TRBJ2-7	TRBD2	TGTGCCAGCACCCATGGCGGGGGGGCAAGCTCCTACGAGCAGTACTTC	CASTHGGGASSYEQYF
-	TRBV6-6	TRBJ2-5	-	TGTGCCAGCAGTTCTCAAGAGACCCAGTACTTC	CASSSQETQYF
-	TRBV4-2	TRBJ2-7	TRBD2	TGTGCCAGCAGCCGGGGACTAGCGGCCTCCTACGAGCAGTACTTC	CASSRGLAASYEQYF
-	TRBV28	TRBJ1-5	-	TGTGCCAGCAGCCTAGGGGGGGGTTTGACAGGATATCAGCCCCAGCATTTT	CASSLGGGLTGYQPQHF
-	TRBV13	TRBJ2-1	TRBD2	TGTGCCAGCAGCACCCGGACTAGCCGCGATGAGCAGTTCTTC	CASSTRTSRDEQFF
-	TRBV18	TRBJ2-5	TRBD2	TGTGCCAGCTCACCACCGGGACTAGCGGGGGGACAAGAGACCCAGTACTTC	CASSPPGLAGGQETQYF
-	TRBV9	TRBJ2-5	TRBD2	TGTGCCAGCAGCGTAGAAGCGGGAGTGGGAGAGACCCAGTACTTC	CASSVEAGVGETQYF
once	TRBV9	TRBJ1-3	TRBD1	TGTGCCAGCAGCCTTTCACCGGGACAGGGGACCTCTGGAAACACCATATATTTT	CASSLSPGQGTSGNTIYF
few	TRBV19	TRBJ1-5	-	TGTGCCAGTAGGGACAGTCGAAATCAGCCCCAGCATTTT	CASRDSRNQPQHF
-	TRBV6-5	TRBJ2-2	TRBD2	TGTGCCAGCAGGGGGACTAGCGGGCACGGGGAGCTGTTTTTT	CASRGTSGHGELFF
-	TRBV4-1	TRBJ2-1	TRBD1	TGCGCCAGCAGCCAAGATAAATTGGGGACAGGGGTGGATGATGAGCAGTTCTTC	CASSQDKLGTGVDDEQFF
-	TRBV6-6	TRBJ1-2	TRBD1	TGTGCCAGCAGATCGGGACAGACTCTAGTCTATGGCTACACCTTC	CASRSGQTLVYGYTF
-	TRBV7-9	TRBJ1-2	-	TGTGCCAGCAGCTTAGCCTCAGGGGCCGACCGCTATGGCTACACCTTC	CASSLASGADRYGYTF
-	TRBV2	TRBJ1-5	TRBD1	TGTGCCAGCAGTGGGAACAGACAGGGACGGAGCAATCAGCCCCAGCATTTT	CASSGNRQGRSNQPQHF
-	TRBV28	TRBJ1-2	TRBD1	TGTGCCAGCAGTTACCTGGACAGGCCCTATGGCTACACCTTC	CASSYLDRPYGYTF
-	TRBV4-1	TRBJ1-1	-	TGCGCCAGCAGCAAATCAGGCAACACTGAAGCTTTCTTT	CASSKSGNTEAFF
-	TRBV9	TRBJ2-5	-	TGTGCCAGCAGCGTAGGCGGGCGGGGTTCGAGCCAGACCCAGTACTTC	CASSVGGRGSSQTQYF
once	TRBV11-2	TRBJ2-5	TRBD2	TGTGCCAGCAGCCCCCGGGGGGGACGGGAGACCCAGTACTTC	CASSPRGGRETQYF
-	TRBV6-6	TRBJ1-1	TRBD1	TGTGCCAGCAGTTTGACAGGGGAGAACACTGAAGCTTTCTTT	CASSLTGENTEAFF
-	TRBV6-5	TRBJ1-1	-	TGTGCCAGCAGTCCCCGACAGAACACTGAAGCTTTCTTT	CASSPRQNTEAFF
-	TRBV9	TRBJ2-5	-	TGTGCCAGCAGCGTATACAGCCAAGAGACCCAGTACTTC	CASSVYSQETQYF
-	TRBV5-1	TRBJ2-7	TRBD1	TGCGCCAGCAGCGGAGGGACAGGAGTTACCCGCTACGAGCAGTACTTC	CASSGGTGVTRYEQYF
once	TRBV27	TRBJ2-3	TRBD2	TGTGCCAGCAGTTTGAGCCTAGCGGGCCTTAGAAGCACAGATACGCAGTATTTT	CASSLSLAGLRSTDTQYF
-	TRBV5-6	TRBJ2-3	TRBD2	TGTGCCAGCAGCTCCCCACTAGCGGGACTCACAGATACGCAGTATTTT	CASSSPLAGLTDTQYF
-	TRBV30	TRBJ2-5	-	TGTGCCTGGAGAAATCCGGGGGTAGGGACCCAGTACTTC	CAWRNPGVGTQYF
once	TRBV4-3	TRBJ2-1	TRBD2	TGCGCCAGCAGCCAAGAGGTTAGCGGGGGTTACAATGAGCAGTTCTTC	CASSQEVSGGYNEQFF
-	TRBV5-4	TRBJ1-5	-	TGTGCCAGCAGCAACCCGGGGTCGCCCCAGCATTTT	CASSNPGSPQHF
-	TRBV11-2	TRBJ1-1	-	TGTGCCAGCAGCTCGGCGCAACAGGGAACTGAAGCTTTCTTT	CASSSAQQGTEAFF
-	TRBV5-6	TRBJ2-1	-	TGTGCCAGCAGCTTGGGCGGGGGCAGTTCCTACAATGAGCAGTTCTTC	CASSLGGGSSYNEQFF
-	TRBV5-4	TRBJ2-1	-	TGTGCCAGCAGCTTGGTGACGGGAGAGTACAATGAGCAGTTCTTC	CASSLVTGEYNEQFF
-	TRBV7-3	TRBJ2-7	TRBD1	TGTGCCAGCAGCTTAAAGGGACAGGGTCCCGAGCAGTACTTC	CASSLKGQGPEQYF
-	TRBV28	TRBJ1-5	TRBD1	TGTGCCAGCAGTTTGGGACAGACATATAGCAATCAGCCCCAGCATTTT	CASSLGQTYSNQPQHF
-	TRBV28	TRBJ2-2	-	TGTGCCAGCAGTCCCCAGTGGTCCACCGGGGAGCTGTTTTTT	CASSPQWSTGELFF
-	TRBV5-1	TRBJ1-1	TRBD1	TGCGCCAGCAGCCGGGGACAGGCGACTGAAGCTTTCTTT	CASSRGQATEAFF
-	TRBV9	TRBJ2-5	TRBD2	TGTGCCAGCAGCGCCACGGGAGGCCTCCAAGAGACCCAGTACTTC	CASSATGGLQETQYF
-	TRBV7-3	TRBJ1-5	-	TGTGCCAGCAGCTTAAGGGGCGGTAGCAATCAGCCCCAGCATTTT	CASSLRGGSNQPQHF
-	TRBV7-8	TRBJ1-4	-	TGTGCCAGCAGCTCGAAGGGGCGAACTAATGAAAAACTGTTTTTT	CASSSKGRTNEKLFF
-	TRBV7-8	TRBJ1-4	TRBD1	TGTGCCAGCAGCTTAGGGTTTCCGGGACAGGATTATATAATGAATGAAAAACTGTTTTTT	CASSLGFPGQDYIMNEKLFF
-	TRBV5-8	TRBJ1-4	TRBD1	TGTGCCAGCAGCAAGGACTTCCGGGACAGGGTGATGAAACTGTTTTTT	CASSKDFRDRVMKLFF
-	TRBV11-3	TRBJ2-1	-	TGTGCCAGCAGCTTAGGGAGCCTCTCCTACAATGAGCAGTTCTTC	CASSLGSLSYNEQFF
-	TRBV28	TRBJ1-1	-	TGTGCCAGCAGTTTCCTACAAAAACAGGGTAACACTGAAGCTTTCTTT	CASSFLQKQGNTEAFF
-	TRBV30	TRBJ2-7	-	TGTGCCTGGAGTTTTGAGGGATGGTACGAGCAGTACTTC	CAWSFEGWYEQYF
-	TRBV6-1	TRBJ2-1	TRBD2	TGTGCCAGCAGTGCCGCTAGCGGGGGCTCGGAGCAGTTCTTC	CASSAASGGSEQFF
-	TRBV6-5	TRBJ1-1	TRBD1	TGTGCCAGCAGCCGTCGACAGGGGCCAGCTTTCTTT	CASSRRQGPAFF
once	TRBV30	TRBJ2-1	TRBD1	TGTGCCTGGAGTTTAGGGGGCGCGGGCAATGAGCAGTTCTTC	CAWSLGGAGNEQFF
-	TRBV28	TRBJ2-1	-	TGTGCCAGCAGTTTGATTGTGGGAGTGTCCTACAATGAGCAGTTCTTC	CASSLIVGVSYNEQFF
-	TRBV6-5	TRBJ1-2	TRBD1	TGTGCCAGCATCTCAGGACAGGGTAGCGTTCGCTACACCTTC	CASISGQGSVRYTF
-	TRBV5-4	TRBJ1-2	TRBD1	TGTGCCAGCAGCGGGGACAGTGCTAACTATGGCTACACCTTC	CASSGDSANYGYTF
-	TRBV19	TRBJ1-5	-	TGTGCCAGTAGTATAGCGGGGAGGGAGCAGCCCCAGCATTTT	CASSIAGREQPQHF
-	TRBV6-5	TRBJ1-2	-	TGTGCCAGCAGAGGACTGAGCTATGGCTACACCTTC	CASRGLSYGYTF
-	TRBV9	TRBJ2-3	TRBD2	TGTGCCAGCAGCTTCGGAGGGGGCGGGAGGGACTTCACAGATACGCAGTATTTT	CASSFGGGGRDFTDTQYF
-	TRBV28	TRBJ1-2	TRBD1	TGTGCCAGCAGTTTGGATTCAGGGGGAGACTATGGCTACACCTTC	CASSLDSGGDYGYTF
-	TRBV14	TRBJ2-7	TRBD1	TGTGCCAGCAGCCCAGGACAGGGCCGGGAGCAGTACTTC	CASSPGQGREQYF
-	TRBV6-6	TRBJ1-1	-	TGTGCCAGCAGTTACGTCCGGCAGGAAAACACTGAAGCTTTCTTT	CASSYVRQENTEAFF